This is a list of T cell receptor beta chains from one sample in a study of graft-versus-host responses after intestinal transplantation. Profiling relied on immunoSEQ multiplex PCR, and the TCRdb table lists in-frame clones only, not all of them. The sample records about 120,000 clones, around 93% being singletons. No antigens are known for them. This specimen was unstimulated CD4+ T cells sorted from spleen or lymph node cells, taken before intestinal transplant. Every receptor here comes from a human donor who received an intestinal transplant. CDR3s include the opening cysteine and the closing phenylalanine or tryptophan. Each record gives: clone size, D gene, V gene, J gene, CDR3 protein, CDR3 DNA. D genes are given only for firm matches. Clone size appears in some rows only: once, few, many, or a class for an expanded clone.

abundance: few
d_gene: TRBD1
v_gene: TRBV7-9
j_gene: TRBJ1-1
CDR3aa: CASSAAGTGTAEAFF
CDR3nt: TGTGCCAGCAGCGCAGCCGGGACAGGGACAGCTGAAGCTTTCTTT

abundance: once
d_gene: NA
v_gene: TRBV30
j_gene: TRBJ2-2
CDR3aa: CAWGTGLGELFF
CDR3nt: TGTGCCTGGGGCACAGGGCTCGGGGAGCTGTTTTTT

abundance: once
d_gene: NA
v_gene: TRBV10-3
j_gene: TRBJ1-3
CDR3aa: CATHSRGNTIYF
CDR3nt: TGTGCCACCCATTCCCGGGGAAACACCATATATTTT

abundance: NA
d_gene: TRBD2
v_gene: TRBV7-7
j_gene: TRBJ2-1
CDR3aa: CASSSGLAGAQFF
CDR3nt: TGTGCTAGCAGCTCCGGACTAGCGGGAGCGCAGTTCTTC

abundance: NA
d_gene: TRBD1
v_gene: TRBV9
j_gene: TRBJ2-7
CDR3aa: CASSVEGQVHSYEQYF
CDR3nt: TGTGCCAGCAGCGTAGAGGGACAGGTTCACTCCTACGAGCAGTACTTC

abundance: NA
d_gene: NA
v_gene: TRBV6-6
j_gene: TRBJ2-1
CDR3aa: CASSPTGEQFF
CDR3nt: TGTGCCAGCAGCCCTACAGGTGAGCAGTTCTTC

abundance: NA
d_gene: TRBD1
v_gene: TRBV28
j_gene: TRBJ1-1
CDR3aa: CASLTGGRVTEAFF
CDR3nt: TGTGCCAGCTTGACAGGGGGCCGGGTCACTGAAGCTTTCTTT

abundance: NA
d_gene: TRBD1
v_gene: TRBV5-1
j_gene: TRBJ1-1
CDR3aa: CASSLGPGQGRQNQNTEAFF
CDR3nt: TGCGCCAGCAGCTTGGGGCCGGGACAGGGGCGACAGAATCAAAACACTGAAGCTTTCTTT

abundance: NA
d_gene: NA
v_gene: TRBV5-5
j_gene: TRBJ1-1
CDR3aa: CASSFVAGTALGAFF
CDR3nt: TGTGCCAGCAGCTTTGTAGCAGGTACGGCTTTGGGAGCTTTCTTT

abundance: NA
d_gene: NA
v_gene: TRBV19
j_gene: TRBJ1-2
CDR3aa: CASSGEGTF
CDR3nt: TGTGCCAGTAGTGGGGAGGGTACCTTC

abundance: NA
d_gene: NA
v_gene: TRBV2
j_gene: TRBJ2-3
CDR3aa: CASREQGVTDTQYF
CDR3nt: TGTGCCAGCAGGGAACAGGGTGTCACAGATACGCAGTATTTT

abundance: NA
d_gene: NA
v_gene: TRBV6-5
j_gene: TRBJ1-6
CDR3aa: CASRRTGFSPLHF
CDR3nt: TGTGCCAGCAGGCGAACGGGGTTCTCACCCCTCCACTTT

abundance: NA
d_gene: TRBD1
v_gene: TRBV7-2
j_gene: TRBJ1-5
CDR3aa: CASRQTGTVNQPQHF
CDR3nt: TGTGCCAGCAGGCAGACCGGGACAGTCAATCAGCCCCAGCATTTT

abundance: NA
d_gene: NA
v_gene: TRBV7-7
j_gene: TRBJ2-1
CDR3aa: CASSLSTRDEQFF
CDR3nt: TGTGCTAGCAGCTTATCGACTAGAGATGAGCAGTTCTTC

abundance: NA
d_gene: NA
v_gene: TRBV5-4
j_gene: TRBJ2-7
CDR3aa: CASSPGLSNSYEQYF
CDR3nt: TGTGCCAGCAGCCCAGGACTAAGTAACTCCTACGAGCAGTACTTC

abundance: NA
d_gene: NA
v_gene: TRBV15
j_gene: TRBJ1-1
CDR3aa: CATSRVTTEAFF
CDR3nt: TGTGCCACCAGCAGAGTAACAACTGAAGCTTTCTTT

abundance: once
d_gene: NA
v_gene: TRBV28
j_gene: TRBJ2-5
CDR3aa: CASSLSGGIGEETQYF
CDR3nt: TGTGCCAGCAGTTTGTCTGGGGGAATTGGGGAAGAGACCCAGTACTTC

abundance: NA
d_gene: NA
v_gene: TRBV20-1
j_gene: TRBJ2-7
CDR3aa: CSASPWDEQYF
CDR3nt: TGCAGTGCTTCTCCTTGGGACGAGCAGTACTTC

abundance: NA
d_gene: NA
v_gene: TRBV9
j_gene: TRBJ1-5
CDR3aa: CASSAGPGGGNQPQHF
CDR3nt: TGTGCCAGCAGCGCAGGCCCGGGAGGCGGCAATCAGCCCCAGCATTTT

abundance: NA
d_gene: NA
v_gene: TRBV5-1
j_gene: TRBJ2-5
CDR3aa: CASSRTVKETQYF
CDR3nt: TGCGCCAGCAGCCGGACAGTTAAAGAGACCCAGTACTTC

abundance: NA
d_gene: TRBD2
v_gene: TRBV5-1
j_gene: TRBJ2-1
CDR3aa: CASRQAGGSYNEQFF
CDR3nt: TGCGCCAGCAGGCAAGCGGGGGGCTCCTACAATGAGCAGTTCTTC

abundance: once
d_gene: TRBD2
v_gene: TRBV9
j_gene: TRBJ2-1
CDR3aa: CASSPRGGTSGRNEQFF
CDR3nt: TGTGCCAGCAGCCCACGAGGGGGGACTAGCGGGCGGAATGAGCAGTTCTTC